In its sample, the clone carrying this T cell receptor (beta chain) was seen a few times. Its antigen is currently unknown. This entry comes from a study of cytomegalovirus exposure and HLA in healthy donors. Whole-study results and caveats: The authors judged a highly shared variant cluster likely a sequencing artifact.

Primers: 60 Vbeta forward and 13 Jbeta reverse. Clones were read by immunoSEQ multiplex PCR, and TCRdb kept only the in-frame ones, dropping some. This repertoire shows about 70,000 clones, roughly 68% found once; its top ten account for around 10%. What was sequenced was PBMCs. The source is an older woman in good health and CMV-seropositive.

CDR3 in amino acids: CASSPSGQGLSNEQFF. The CDR3 DNA sequence: TGCGCCAGCAGCCCGTCCGGACAGGGACTTTCCAATGAGCAGTTCTTC. The chain combines TRBV5-1 with TRBJ2-1; 8 bases align to TRBD1. The CDR3 spans 16 residues. Trimming at V came to 4 bases and at J to 6 bases, leaving 12 bases not matched to a gene. Germline-derived CDR1 and CDR2 are SGHRS and YFSETQ.